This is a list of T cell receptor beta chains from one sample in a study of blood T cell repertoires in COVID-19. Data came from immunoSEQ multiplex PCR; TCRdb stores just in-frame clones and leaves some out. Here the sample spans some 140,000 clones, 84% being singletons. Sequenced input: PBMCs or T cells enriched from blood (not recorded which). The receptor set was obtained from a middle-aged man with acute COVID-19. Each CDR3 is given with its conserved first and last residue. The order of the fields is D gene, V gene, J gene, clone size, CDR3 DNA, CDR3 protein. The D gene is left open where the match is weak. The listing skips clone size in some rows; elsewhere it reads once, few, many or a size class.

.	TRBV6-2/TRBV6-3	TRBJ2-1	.	TGTGCCAGCAGTTTCGCCCTAGTTAATGAGCAGTTCTTC	CASSFALVNEQFF
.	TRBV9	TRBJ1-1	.	TGTGCCAGCAGCCAGCGGGCAGGGTGGAACACTGAAGCTTTCTTT	CASSQRAGWNTEAFF
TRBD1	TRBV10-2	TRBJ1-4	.	TGCGCCAGCAGTGGGACAGGAACTAATGAAAAACTGTTTTTT	CASSGTGTNEKLFF
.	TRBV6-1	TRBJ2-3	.	TGTGCCAGCAGTGAAGCCCGGTCCACAGATACGCAGTATTTT	CASSEARSTDTQYF
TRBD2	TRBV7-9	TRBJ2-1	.	TGTGCCAGCAGCTTAGGTGGGGCTAGCGGGAGCTTCAATGAGCAGTTCTTC	CASSLGGASGSFNEQFF
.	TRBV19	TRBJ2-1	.	TGTGCCAGTAGTCGACCCGACTTCGGCTCTATCTCCTACAATGAGCAGTTCTTC	CASSRPDFGSISYNEQFF
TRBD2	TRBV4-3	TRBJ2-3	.	TGCGCCAGCAGCCAAGATGGCGGGGTAGCGGGAGCAGAAGATACGCAGTATTTT	CASSQDGGVAGAEDTQYF
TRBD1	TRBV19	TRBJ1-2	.	TGTGCCAGTAGTCGGAACAGGGGAGTAGGCGGCTACACCTTC	CASSRNRGVGGYTF
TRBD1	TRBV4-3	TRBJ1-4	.	TGCGCCAGCAGCCAGGCAGGACAGGCCCCTAATGAAAAACTGTTTTTT	CASSQAGQAPNEKLFF
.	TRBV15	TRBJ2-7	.	TGTGCCACCAGCACCAGAGAAGGGCTAGCCGTAAACCCCTACGAGCAGTACTTC	CATSTREGLAVNPYEQYF
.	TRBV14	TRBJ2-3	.	TGTGCCAGCAGCCAAGATCCCGGGAGTAGCACAGATACGCAGTATTTT	CASSQDPGSSTDTQYF
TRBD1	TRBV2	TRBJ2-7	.	TGTGCCAGCCTCCGGGACAGGACCTCCTACGAGCAGTACTTC	CASLRDRTSYEQYF
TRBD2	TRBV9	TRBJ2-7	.	TGTGCCAGCGGTATGTTCTCTAGCGGAACTTACGAGCAGTACTTC	CASGMFSSGTYEQYF
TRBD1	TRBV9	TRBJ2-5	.	TGTGCCAGCAGCGTAGAGAGGGGGCGCAGGGAGACCCAGTACTTC	CASSVERGRRETQYF
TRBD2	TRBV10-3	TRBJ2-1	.	TGTGCCATCAGGGACACCGGGACTAACTACAATGAGCAGTTCTTC	CAIRDTGTNYNEQFF
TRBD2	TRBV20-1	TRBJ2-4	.	TGCAGTGCTAGTGGTGGGACTAGCGAGAACATTCAGTACTTC	CSASGGTSENIQYF
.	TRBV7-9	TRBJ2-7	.	TGTGCCAGCAGCTCGGACGAGCAGTACTTC	CASSSDEQYF
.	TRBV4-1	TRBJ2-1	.	TGCGCCAGCAGCCCTCTGGGAGCTGAGCAGTTCTTC	CASSPLGAEQFF
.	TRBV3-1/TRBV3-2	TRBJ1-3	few	TGTGCCAGCAGCCAAGATCTAGGGAGCTCTGGAAACACCATATATTTT	CASSQDLGSSGNTIYF
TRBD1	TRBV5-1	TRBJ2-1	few	TGCGCCAGCAGCTTGGGACAGGGCATATCCTACAATGAGCAGTTCTTC	CASSLGQGISYNEQFF
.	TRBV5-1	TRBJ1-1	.	TGCGCCAGCAGCTTTAGTGGGACAAAGTACTTGAACACTGAAGCTTTCTTT	CASSFSGTKYLNTEAFF
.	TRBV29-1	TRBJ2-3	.	TGCAGCGTTGCGGGAGCCGCGGGTGGGGGGACAGATACGCAGTATTTT	CSVAGAAGGGTDTQYF
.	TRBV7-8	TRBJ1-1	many	TGTGCCAGCAGCCTCGGAGGGGCGACTGAAGCTTTCTTT	CASSLGGATEAFF
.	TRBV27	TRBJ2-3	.	TGTGCCAGCAACCTTGGGGCGGCGAGCACAGATACGCAGTATTTT	CASNLGAASTDTQYF
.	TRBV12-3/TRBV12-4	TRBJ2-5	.	TGTGCCAGCAGGGTTCAGTACCAAGAGACCCAGTACTTC	CASRVQYQETQYF
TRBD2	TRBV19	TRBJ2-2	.	TGTGCCAGTAACCCGGGGGGTGGCACCGGGGAGCTGTTTTTT	CASNPGGGTGELFF
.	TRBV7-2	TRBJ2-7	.	TGTGCCAGCAGCGTCGGACTAACTTCCTACGAGCAGTACTTC	CASSVGLTSYEQYF
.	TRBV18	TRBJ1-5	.	TGTGCCAGCTCACCCGCGCCTAATCAGCCCCAGCATTTT	CASSPAPNQPQHF
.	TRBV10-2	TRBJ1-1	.	TGCGCCAGCGGAGTACCGGAGGGAGTGCTCGAAGCTTTCTTT	CASGVPEGVLEAFF
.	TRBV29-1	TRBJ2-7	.	TGCAGCGTTAGTAGCGGCTACGAGCAGTACTTC	CSVSSGYEQYF
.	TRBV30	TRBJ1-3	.	TGTGCCTGGAGTTACTCTGGAAACACCATATATTTT	CAWSYSGNTIYF
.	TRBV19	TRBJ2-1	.	TGTGCCAGTAGTCCGAGACAGGTCCCGATGGTTGAGCAGTTCTTC	CASSPRQVPMVEQFF
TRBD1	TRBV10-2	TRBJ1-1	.	TGCGCCAGCAGTGAGTCGGGACAGGTCACTGAAGCTTTCTTT	CASSESGQVTEAFF
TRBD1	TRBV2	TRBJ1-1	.	TGTGCCAGCAGTGAAGCGGACAGGGGGGGCACTGAAGCTTTCTTT	CASSEADRGGTEAFF
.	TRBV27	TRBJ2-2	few	TGTGCCAGCAGTTCCCTGAGCCTCCTCGGGGAGCTGTTTTTT	CASSSLSLLGELFF
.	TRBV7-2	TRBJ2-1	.	TGTGCCAGCAGCTTAGGGACAAACAATGAGCAGTTCTTC	CASSLGTNNEQFF
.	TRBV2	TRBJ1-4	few	TGTGCCAGCAGTGAAGCGGGGGAGGGCTCTGAAAAACTGTTTTTT	CASSEAGEGSEKLFF
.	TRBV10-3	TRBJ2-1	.	TGTGCCATCAGTACTACCGGGAACGACAATGAGCAGTTCTTC	CAISTTGNDNEQFF
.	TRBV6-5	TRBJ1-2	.	TGTGCCAGCAGTTTCATTCGGGGATATGGCTACACCTTC	CASSFIRGYGYTF
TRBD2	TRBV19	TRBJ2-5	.	TGTGCCAGTAGGTCCGGGCGGGAGGCCGCGGAGACCCAGTACTTC	CASRSGREAAETQYF
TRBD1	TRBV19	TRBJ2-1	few	TGTGCCAGTAGTTGGGACAGGCCCAATGAGCAGTTCTTC	CASSWDRPNEQFF
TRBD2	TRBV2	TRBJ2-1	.	TGTGCCAGCAGCAGCGGGGGGGCCTCGGGGAATGAGCAGTTCTTC	CASSSGGASGNEQFF
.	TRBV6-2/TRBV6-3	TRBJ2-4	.	TGTGCCAGCAGTTACGGGACACCCGGAACGAACATTCAGTACTTC	CASSYGTPGTNIQYF
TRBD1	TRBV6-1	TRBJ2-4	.	TGTGCCAGCAGCGAAGGGACAGGGAAAAACATTCAGTACTTC	CASSEGTGKNIQYF
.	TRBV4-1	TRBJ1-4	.	TGCGCCAGCAGCCAAGGGGAGGGGACCCGCCTTGAGGAAAAACTGTTTTTT	CASSQGEGTRLEEKLFF
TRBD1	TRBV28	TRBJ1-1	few	TGTGCCAGCAGTCGAACGGGGACAGGGAGTGGTACTGAAGCTTTCTTT	CASSRTGTGSGTEAFF